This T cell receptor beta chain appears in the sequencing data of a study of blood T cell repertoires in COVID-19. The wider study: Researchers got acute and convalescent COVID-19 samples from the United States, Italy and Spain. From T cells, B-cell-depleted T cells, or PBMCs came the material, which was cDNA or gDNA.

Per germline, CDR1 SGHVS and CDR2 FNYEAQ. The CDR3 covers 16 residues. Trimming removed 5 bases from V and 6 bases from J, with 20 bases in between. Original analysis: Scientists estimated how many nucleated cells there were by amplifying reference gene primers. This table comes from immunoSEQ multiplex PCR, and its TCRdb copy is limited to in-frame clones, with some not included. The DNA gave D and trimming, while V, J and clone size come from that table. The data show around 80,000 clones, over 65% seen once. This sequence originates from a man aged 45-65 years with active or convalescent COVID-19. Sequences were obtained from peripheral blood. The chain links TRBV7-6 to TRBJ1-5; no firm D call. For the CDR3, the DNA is TGTGCCAGCAGCCCCCAGGAGGGCGATCGACGTCAGCCCCAGCATTTT. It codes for CASSPQEGDRRQPQHF.